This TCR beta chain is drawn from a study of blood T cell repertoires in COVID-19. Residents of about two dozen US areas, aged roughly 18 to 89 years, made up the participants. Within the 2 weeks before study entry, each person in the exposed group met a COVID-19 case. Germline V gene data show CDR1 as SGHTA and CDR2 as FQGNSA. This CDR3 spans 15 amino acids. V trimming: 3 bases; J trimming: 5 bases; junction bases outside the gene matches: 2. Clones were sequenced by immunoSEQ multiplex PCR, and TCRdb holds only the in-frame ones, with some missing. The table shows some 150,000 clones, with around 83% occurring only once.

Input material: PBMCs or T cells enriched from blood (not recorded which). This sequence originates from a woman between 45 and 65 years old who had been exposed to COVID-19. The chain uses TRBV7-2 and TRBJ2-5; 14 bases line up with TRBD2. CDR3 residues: CASSFWTSGGETQYF. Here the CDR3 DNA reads TGTGCCAGCAGCTTTTGGACTAGCGGGGGGGAGACCCAGTACTTC. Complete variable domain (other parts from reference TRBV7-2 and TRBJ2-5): GAGVSQSPSNKVTEKGKDVELRCDPISGHTALYWYRQSLGQGLEFLIYFQGNSAPDKSGLPSDRFSAERTGGSVSTLTIQRTQQEDSAVYLCASSFWTSGGETQYFGPGTRLLVL.